These 32 T cell receptor beta chains came from one sample sequenced in a study of OX40 agonist ivuxolimab in advanced cancers. Produced via immunoSEQ multiplex PCR; TCRdb's table is partial and in-frame only. The table shows some 38,000 clones, with about 93% occurring only once. The specimen was CD4+ or CD8+ T cells sorted from blood, collected in a trial of the OX40 agonist ivuxolimab. All receptors come from an adult with an advanced solid tumor such as melanoma, head and neck, liver or kidney cancer.

This chain links TRBV18 with TRBJ2-2, with 7 positions matching TRBD1. The CDR3 has 14 residues. The V gene's germline CDR1 is KGHSH and CDR2 LQKENI. With 2 bases clipped from V and 4 bases from J, the junction kept 1 base outside the gene matches. CDR3 amino acids: CASSPSGGTGELFF. For the CDR3, the DNA is TGTGCCAGCTCACCATCAGGGGGCACCGGGGAGCTGTTTTTT.

In this sample, this clone turned up once. The J gene is TRBJ2-3, the V gene TRBV7-9, with 8 positions matching TRBD1. CDR1 is SEHNR, CDR2 FQNEAQ, per germline (reference sequence). V gave up 3 bases and J gave up 10 bases; unmatched junction bases: 3. The CDR3 runs 12 residues. The CDR3 DNA is TGTGCCAGCAGCTTTGGGACAGGTTCGCAGTATTTT. Protein: CASSFGTGSQYF.

CDR3 residues: CASSERGGSTDTQYF. The CDR3 DNA sequence: TGCGCCAGCAGTGAAAGAGGGGGAAGCACAGATACGCAGTATTTT. The rearrangement joins TRBV10-1 to TRBJ2-3, with a possible D match to TRBD1 (6 bases). V lost 3 bases and J lost 0, with 10 bases in between. The germline gives CDR1 WNHNN, CDR2 SYGVQD (reference sequence). The CDR3 has 15 residues.

The chain carries TRBV9 and TRBJ2-2; D remains unclear. The V end was cut by 8 bases, the J end by 3 bases, with 11 bases between. The CDR3 has 13 residues. Germline V gene sequence: CDR1 SGDLS, CDR2 YYNGEE. CDR3 residues: CASTVVDTGELFF. In DNA, the CDR3 is TGTGCCAGTACGGTAGTTGACACCGGGGAGCTGTTTTTT.

This rearrangement joins TRBV30 to TRBJ2-7; tentative D call: TRBD1 (6 bases). Germline CDR1 GTSNPN, CDR2 SVGIG (reference sequence). The CDR3 has 13 residues. V was shortened by 2 bases and J by 2 bases, with 10 bases between the two germline ends. CDR3: CAWSLGATYEQYF. The CDR3 DNA reads as TGTGCCTGGAGTTTGGGGGCTACCTACGAGCAGTACTTC.

The chain carries TRBV10-3 and TRBJ2-3; the match to TRBD2 covers 10 bases. Germline CDR1 reads ENHRY; CDR2 reads SYGVKD. The trim removed 3 bases at V and 0 bases at J, leaving 15 bases unmatched. The CDR3 spans 20 residues. The chain's CDR3 is CAISEPTSGEGYSSTDTQYF. The CDR3 DNA follows: TGTGCCATCAGTGAACCAACTAGCGGGGAGGGGTATTCTAGCACAGATACGCAGTATTTT.

This rearrangement joins TRBV14 to TRBJ2-1; 9 bases match TRBD2. Germline CDR1 reads SGHDN; CDR2 reads FVKESK. The CDR3 runs 14 residues. Trimming removed 0 bases from V and 8 bases from J; junction bases left unmatched: 2. Written as DNA, the CDR3 is TGTGCCAGCAGCCAAGAAACTAGCGGGCATGAGCAGTTCTTC. Amino acids: CASSQETSGHEQFF.

This sequence joins TRBV6-6 and TRBJ2-5, with D perhaps given as TRBD1 or TRBD2 (5 bases each). This CDR3 spans 12 amino acids. Germline V gene lookup returns CDR1 MNHNY and CDR2 SVGAGI (reference sequence). V was clipped by 6 bases and J by 8 bases, with 13 bases between them. The DNA of the CDR3 is TGTGCCAGCAGCATGGGGGAGAACACCCAGTACTTC. It codes for CASSMGENTQYF.

The chain employs TRBV11-2 and TRBJ1-2, with 8 bases identical to TRBD1. Germline V gene lookup returns CDR1 SGHAT and CDR2 FQNNGV. The trim removed 5 bases at V and 4 bases at J, leaving 6 bases unmatched. The CDR3 sequence is 14 residues long. In nucleotides, the CDR3 is TGTGCCAGCAGCCCTGGGACAGGTGTCTATGGCTACACCTTC. Translating gives CASSPGTGVYGYTF. The full variable domain, its missing parts supplied by reference TRBV11-2 and TRBJ1-2, is EAGVAQSPRYKIIEKRQSVAFWCNPISGHATLYWYQQILGQGPKLLIQFQNNGVVDDSQLPKDRFSAERLKGVDSTLKIQPAKLEDSAVYLCASSPGTGVYGYTFGSGTRLTVV.

The rearrangement joins TRBV19 to TRBJ2-4; D is perhaps TRBD1 or TRBD2 (5 bases each). Trimming cost V 1 base and J 5 bases, with 9 bases left between them. Germline CDR1 reads LNHDA; CDR2 reads SQIVND (reference sequence). The CDR3 is made up of 14 amino acids. The DNA of the CDR3 is TGTGCCAGTAGTATAGCCAGGGAGCAAAACATTCAGTACTTC. This encodes CASSIAREQNIQYF. The full variable domain, its missing parts supplied by reference TRBV19 and TRBJ2-4, is DGGITQSPKYLFRKEGQNVTLSCEQNLNHDAMYWYRQDPGQGLRLIYYSQIVNDFQKGDIAEGYSVSREKKESFPLTVTSAQKNPTAFYLCASSIAREQNIQYFGAGTRLSVL.

This rearrangement joins TRBV5-1 to TRBJ1-1, with a tentative D call TRBD1 (5 bases). The V end was cut by 1 base, the J end by 5 bases, with 9 bases between. Germline values: CDR1 SGHRS, CDR2 YFSETQ. The CDR3 is made up of 13 amino acids. This CDR3 is CASSLSGDTEAFF. The CDR3 bases are TGCGCCAGCAGCTTGTCGGGGGATACTGAAGCTTTCTTT.

The rearrangement links TRBV30 to TRBJ2-7, with TRBD1 matching 11 bases. CDR3 length: 16 amino acids. Germline CDR1 and CDR2: GTSNPN and SVGIG (reference sequence). J gave up 2 bases and V 2 bases, and 8 bases lay outside the gene matches. The CDR3 nucleotides read TGTGCCTGGAGTATCTTTCCGGGACAGGGGGCCTACGAGCAGTACTTC. This sequence encodes CAWSIFPGQGAYEQYF.

This clone was detected only a few times. This chain connects TRBV10-1 to TRBJ2-7; D is possibly TRBD2 (5 bases). From germline, CDR1 is WNHNN and CDR2 SYGVQD (reference sequence). This CDR3 spans 13 amino acids. Trimming removed 2 bases at V and 7 bases at J, with 12 bases between. The CDR3 reads CASSEGGFGEQYF. The CDR3 DNA reads as TGCGCCAGCAGTGAGGGAGGCTTCGGAGAGCAGTACTTC.

The V gene is TRBV7-9, the J gene TRBJ2-4, with 8 positions matching TRBD1. Trimming at V came to 8 bases and at J to 1 base, leaving 13 bases not matched to a gene. The germline V gene has CDR1 SEHNR and CDR2 FQNEAQ (reference sequence). CDR3 length: 17 residues. As DNA, the CDR3 is TGTGCCAGCGGGAAGATTAGACAGGGGATGGCCAAAAACATTCAGTACTTC. This encodes CASGKIRQGMAKNIQYF.

V usage is TRBV6-6 and J usage is TRBJ1-1; D is possibly TRBD1 (5 bases). Per germline, CDR1 MNHNY and CDR2 SVGAGI (reference sequence). V dropped 8 bases and J dropped 4 bases, with 11 bases sitting between them. This CDR3 spans 12 amino acids. The DNA of the CDR3 is TGTGCCAGCGTAGACAGAAGCACTGAAGCTTTCTTT. It specifies CASVDRSTEAFF.

The CDR3 region is CASSSQRTVRLSYEQYF. DNA of the CDR3: TGTGCCAGCAGCTCCCAGAGGACGGTCAGGCTTTCCTACGAGCAGTACTTC. The rearrangement links TRBV7-9 to TRBJ2-7; D call uncertain. Germline values: CDR1 SEHNR, CDR2 FQNEAQ (reference sequence). The V end lost 4 bases, the J end lost 1 base, and 20 bases lay between the germline ends. The CDR3 extends over 17 amino acids.

In this sample, this clone turned up once. This chain links TRBV4-2 with TRBJ1-1, with TRBD1 as a possible D gene (6 bases). This CDR3 spans 18 amino acids. The germline V and J ends were trimmed by 3 bases and 0 bases, with 20 bases remaining between them. Germline V gene lookup returns CDR1 LGHNA and CDR2 YNFKEQ. The CDR3 protein is CASSQDGQITIMNTEAFF. The CDR3 bases are TGTGCCAGCAGCCAGGACGGACAGATAACTATCATGAACACTGAAGCTTTCTTT.

This clone was seen a few times. The chain recombines TRBV11-3 with TRBJ1-2; D unresolved. Trimming removed 4 bases at V and 8 bases at J, with 11 bases between. The CDR3 runs to 12 residues. Germline V gene data show CDR1 as SGHNT and CDR2 as YENEEA. The CDR3: CASSSGGSGYTF. The DNA for the CDR3 is TGTGCCAGCAGCTCTGGTGGGTCCGGCTACACCTTC.

This clone appeared a single time. The V gene is TRBV23-1, the J gene TRBJ2-7, with unresolved D. TRBV23-1 belongs to the ORF category, with a function that is uncertain. The CDR3 contains 13 residues. The V end was cut by 4 bases, the J end by 3 bases, with 10 bases between. In nucleotides, the CDR3 is TGCGCCAGCAGTCCCAATCAAGACTACGAGCAGTACTTC. Encoded protein: CASSPNQDYEQYF.

The V call is TRBV5-1, the J call TRBJ1-3; 9 nucleotides match TRBD1. Per the germline V gene, CDR1 is SGHRS and CDR2 is YFSETQ. The CDR3 runs 15 residues. With 5 bases clipped from V and 2 bases from J, the junction kept 5 bases outside the gene matches. The CDR3 nucleotides read TGCGCCAGCAGTCAGGACAGGGGAGCTGGAAACACCATATATTTT. It yields the protein CASSQDRGAGNTIYF. Looking up the rest from reference TRBV5-1 and TRBJ1-3 gives the full variable domain: KAGVTQTPRYLIKTRGQQVTLSCSPISGHRSVSWYQQTPGQGLQFLFEYFSETQRNKGNFPGRFSGRQFSNSRSEMNVSTLELGDSALYLCASSQDRGAGNTIYFGEGSWLTVV.

V is TRBV28 and J is TRBJ1-2; D ambiguous. The V gene's germline CDR1 is MDHEN and CDR2 SYDVKM. CDR3 length: 14 residues. The V gene lost 6 bases and the J gene lost 6 bases, with 17 bases spanning the gap. The CDR3 DNA follows: TGTGCCAGCAGGGGCCGAGCGGGGTCTAATGGCTACACCTTC. This translates into CASRGRAGSNGYTF.

The CDR3 is CASRAGAMELAQYF. CDR3 nucleotides: TGTGCCAGCAGGGCAGGGGCGATGGAGTTGGCCCAGTACTTC. This chain connects TRBV6-5 to TRBJ2-5; D perhaps matches TRBD1 (6 bases). V dropped 6 bases and J dropped 9 bases, with 20 bases sitting between them. CDR3 length equals 14 residues. CDR1 MNHEY and CDR2 SVGAGI come from the germline V gene.

This clone was observed a handful of times. The genes are TRBV7-3 and TRBJ2-1, with D unresolved. The V and J ends lost 1 base and 7 bases respectively, with 5 bases between them. CDR3 length equals 12 residues. Germline V CDR1 and CDR2: SGHTA, FQGTGA. Here the CDR3 reads CASSLNGNEQFF. CDR3 sequence (DNA): TGTGCCAGCAGCTTAAATGGGAATGAGCAGTTCTTC.

The chain links TRBV30 to TRBJ2-7, with a possible D match to TRBD2 (5 bases). CDR1 is GTSNPN, CDR2 SVGIG, per germline (reference sequence). Trimming shortened V by 6 bases and J by 7 bases, and 16 bases separated the two germline ends. The CDR3 consists of 12 residues. As DNA, the CDR3 is TGTGCCTGCCACACGTGGGAGCGGGAGCAGTACTTC. It translates to CACHTWEREQYF.

This clone has a single count. The genes are TRBV2 and TRBJ2-3; no definite D call. V was shortened by 11 bases and J by 0 bases, with 15 bases between the two germline ends. Germline V CDR1 and CDR2: SNHLY, FYNNEI. CDR3 size: 14 residues. Here the CDR3 reads CAVEMRSSTDTQYF. The CDR3 DNA reads as TGTGCCGTTGAGATGCGGTCTAGCACAGATACGCAGTATTTT.

The gene calls are TRBV13 and TRBJ2-7; 8 bases line up with TRBD1. In germline, CDR1 is PRHDT, CDR2 FYEKMQ (reference sequence). The CDR3 has 15 residues. The V and J ends lost 5 bases and 4 bases, in that order; junction bases with no gene match: 10. This chain's CDR3 is CASSLPRQGLYEQYF. For the CDR3, the DNA is TGTGCCAGCAGCCTACCTCGACAGGGGTTATACGAGCAGTACTTC.

This sequence joins TRBV5-1 and TRBJ2-3; 7 nucleotides match TRBD2. The V and J ends lost 2 bases and 0 bases, in that order; junction bases with no gene match: 3. This CDR3 contains 15 residues. Germline CDR1 SGHRS, CDR2 YFSETQ. In nucleotides, the CDR3 is TGCGCCAGCAGCTTCTCTAGCGGTAGCACAGATACGCAGTATTTT. It translates to CASSFSSGSTDTQYF.

This chain connects TRBV14 to TRBJ2-7; D may be TRBD1 (5 bases). The V and J ends lost 4 bases and 1 base respectively, with 17 bases between them. The CDR3 runs to 16 residues. Per germline, CDR1 SGHDN and CDR2 FVKESK. For the CDR3, the DNA is TGTGCCAGCAGCCCTTATGGCGCGACAGTATCCTACGAGCAGTACTTC. Its protein is CASSPYGATVSYEQYF.

The CDR3 nucleotides are TGTGCCAGCAGTTTACGCGGACAGGTGGAGACCCAGTACTTC. It codes for CASSLRGQVETQYF. The rearrangement uses TRBV27 and TRBJ2-5; 7 bases fit TRBD1. The CDR3 consists of 14 residues. Germline V gene data show CDR1 as MNHEY and CDR2 as SMNVEV (reference sequence). V shed 2 bases, J shed 5 bases, and the junction held 5 bases outside the gene matches.

J is TRBJ2-3 and V is TRBV4-3, with 11 bases lining up with TRBD2. Germline CDR1 reads LGHNA; CDR2 reads YSLEER. V dropped 2 bases and J dropped 0; count of bases not matched to a gene: 7. This CDR3 is built from 18 residues. The CDR3 bases are TGCGCCAGCAGCCAATCTCCCACTAGCGGGAGCAGCACAGATACGCAGTATTTT. It translates to CASSQSPTSGSSTDTQYF.

V gene TRBV28 combines with J gene TRBJ1-2, with 8 nucleotides matching TRBD1. The trim removed 5 bases at V and 4 bases at J, leaving 6 bases unmatched. The CDR3 runs 14 residues. Germline V gene data show CDR1 as MDHEN and CDR2 as SYDVKM. Here the CDR3 DNA reads TGTGCCAGCAGTGCACAGGGGGGAGGCTATGGCTACACCTTC. Amino acids: CASSAQGGGYGYTF.

This sequence joins TRBV11-1 and TRBJ2-3; no clear D gene. The CDR3 runs 12 residues. In germline, CDR1 is SGHAT, CDR2 FQDESV (reference sequence). The V gene lost 0 bases and the J gene lost 6 bases, with 4 bases spanning the gap. The CDR3 nucleotides are TGTGCCAGCAGCTTAGCGTTTGATACGCAGTATTTT. This sequence encodes CASSLAFDTQYF.